These 6 T cell receptor beta chains originate from one sample sequenced in a study of blood T cell repertoires in COVID-19. Sequenced by immunoSEQ multiplex PCR; TCRdb stores in-frame clones only, minus some. Of roughly 68,000 clones listed, about 91% were seen once; the top ten hold 7.3%. Sequencing input: peripheral blood. These receptors were obtained from a man aged 40-55 years with COVID-19, enrolled during active disease.

This sequence joins TRBV7-9 and TRBJ2-7; TRBD2 aligns across 7 bases. V trimming: 4 bases; J trimming: 0 bases; junction bases outside the gene matches: 9. CDR3 length: 16 amino acids. CDR1 and CDR2 from the germline V gene are SEHNR and FQNEAQ (reference sequence). The CDR3 bases are TGTGCCAGCAGCTCCGTTATGGGGGGGAGCTCCTACGAGCAGTACTTC. Translation gives CASSSVMGGSSYEQYF.

The chain recombines TRBV10-3 with TRBJ1-2; 8 positions agree with TRBD1. Germline V gene sequence: CDR1 ENHRY, CDR2 SYGVKD. V was pared by 5 bases and J by 4 bases, with 9 bases of the junction left unmatched. This CDR3 is built from 15 residues. This chain's CDR3 is CAISLQGGISYGYTF. The CDR3 DNA sequence: TGTGCCATCAGTTTACAGGGGGGAATCTCCTATGGCTACACCTTC.

This clone was observed once. J is TRBJ2-2 and V is TRBV5-1; TRBD2 matches 9 bases. V dropped 5 bases and J dropped 5; count of bases not matched to a gene: 7. The length of the CDR3 is 15 residues. Germline V gives CDR1 SGHRS, CDR2 YFSETQ. The CDR3 region has the DNA TGCGCCAGCAGATCCGGGACTAGCTCAACCGGGGAGCTGTTTTTT. Translated, it gives CASRSGTSSTGELFF.

V is TRBV19 and J is TRBJ2-2, with 7 bases aligning to TRBD1. Germline V CDR1 and CDR2: LNHDA, SQIVND (reference sequence). The J segment lost 2 bases and the V segment lost 7 bases, leaving 10 bases of the junction unmatched. The CDR3 runs to 16 residues. CDR3 sequence reads: CASTSLGQANTGELFF. The CDR3 DNA follows: TGTGCCAGTACTAGCCTCGGACAGGCCAACACCGGGGAGCTGTTTTTT.

The V and J genes are TRBV18 and TRBJ2-3; 14 nucleotides line up with TRBD2. The CDR3 contains 18 residues. Germline CDR1 is KGHSH and CDR2 is LQKENI. The J segment lost 3 bases and the V segment lost 3 bases, leaving 8 bases of the junction unmatched. CDR3: CASSPFGTSGGATDTQYF. In DNA, the CDR3 is TGTGCCAGCTCACCCTTCGGGACTAGCGGGGGCGCGACAGATACGCAGTATTTT. The full variable domain, rest sourced from reference TRBV18 and TRBJ2-3, is NAGVMQNPRHLVRRRGQEARLRCSPMKGHSHVYWYRQLPEEGLKFMVYLQKENIIDESGMPKERFSAEFPKEGPSILRIQQVVRGDSAAYFCASSPFGTSGGATDTQYFGPGTRLTVL.

The chain carries TRBV7-3 and TRBJ2-2, with D maybe TRBD2 (5 bases). The CDR3 runs to 13 residues. Deletions cut 8 bases from V and 6 bases from J, with 13 bases between. Germline lookup yields CDR1 SGHTA and CDR2 FQGTGA. The CDR3 sequence is CASRGLGPGELFF. Written as DNA, the CDR3 is TGTGCCAGCCGGGGTTTGGGTCCCGGGGAGCTGTTTTTT. Filled out from reference TRBV7-3 and TRBJ2-2, the complete variable domain reads GAGVSQTPSNKVTEKGKYVELRCDPISGHTALYWYRQSLGQGPEFLIYFQGTGAADDSGLPNDRFFAVRPEGSVSTLKIQRTERGDSAVYLCASRGLGPGELFFGEGSRLTVL.